This T cell receptor beta chain derives from a study of cytomegalovirus exposure and HLA in healthy donors. Study outcomes and limitations: Later analysis identified a missense DCLRE1C variant that was linked to TCR beta V- and J-gene trimming. Across HLA loci, a later analysis found differing TCR association rates, with DRB1 most and HLA-C fewest.

This clone appeared once. Its antigen is unknown. The PCR employed 60 Vbeta primers together with 13 Jbeta primers. Method: immunoSEQ multiplex PCR; TCRdb's copy keeps in-frame clones and lacks some. The sample holds about 180,000 clones, about 78% seen once. The CDR3 is made up of 15 amino acids. From germline, CDR1 is LNHDA and CDR2 SQIVND (reference sequence). V lost 6 bases to trimming and J lost 3 bases; unmatched junction nucleotides: 7. Material: PBMCs. The TCR originated in a middle-aged man in good health and CMV-seronegative. V gene TRBV19 combines with J gene TRBJ2-3; 9 nucleotides line up with TRBD1. CDR3 sequence reads: CASSLNRGRTDTQYF. The CDR3 DNA follows: TGTGCCAGTAGCCTTAACAGGGGGCGGACAGATACGCAGTATTTT.